The 19 T cell receptor beta chains given below trace back to one sample, sequenced in a study of blood T cell repertoires in COVID-19. The repertoire was sequenced with immunoSEQ multiplex PCR; TCRdb's copy has only in-frame clones and lacks some. The sample has fewer than 200,000 clones, 70% to 80% seen once. Sequencing was performed on PBMCs or T cells enriched from blood (not recorded which). These receptors were collected from a woman aged 50 to 60 who had recovered from COVID-19.

The V gene is TRBV21-1, the J gene TRBJ1-4. TRBV21-1 is an annotated pseudogene. CDR3 length equals 15 residues. The CDR3 DNA reads as TGTGCCAGTCCGGGGATCATCGGTGCTAATGAAAAACTGTTTTTT. Translating it yields CASPGIIGANEKLFF.

The V call is TRBV13, the J call TRBJ1-1, with D possibly TRBD1 on 6 matching bases. Germline V lookup: CDR1 PRHDT, CDR2 FYEKMQ (reference sequence). V was clipped by 5 bases and J by 1 base, with 11 bases between them. The CDR3 length is 14 residues. The CDR3 nucleotides read TGTGCCAGCAGCACCGGACAGAAGAACACTGAAGCTTTCTTT. It encodes CASSTGQKNTEAFF. The complete variable domain, with remaining parts taken from reference TRBV13 and TRBJ1-1, reads AAGVIQSPRHLIKEKRETATLKCYPIPRHDTVYWYQQGPGQDPQFLISFYEKMQSDKGSIPDRFSAQQFSDYHSELNMSSLELGDSALYFCASSTGQKNTEAFFGQGTRLTVV.

Notes on this clone: This specimen includes other DNA sequences encoding the same CDR3. The chain is built from TRBV18 and TRBJ2-7, with TRBD1 identical over 8 bases. V was pared by 3 bases and J by 0 bases, with 4 bases of the junction left unmatched. From germline, CDR1 is KGHSH and CDR2 LQKENI. This CDR3 is built from 15 residues. The DNA of the CDR3 is TGTGCCAGCTCACCCGGGACAGGCAGCTCCTACGAGCAGTACTTC. Amino acids: CASSPGTGSSYEQYF.

This clone was seen a single time. The J gene is TRBJ1-1, the V gene TRBV28; 11 nucleotides match TRBD1. Germline CDR1 reads MDHEN; CDR2 reads SYDVKM. This CDR3 spans 13 amino acids. V trimming: 6 bases; J trimming: 6 bases; junction bases outside the gene matches: 3. CDR3 sequence reads: CASRGQGVAEAFF. The CDR3 DNA reads TGTGCCAGCAGGGGACAGGGGGTCGCTGAAGCTTTCTTT.

The chain combines TRBV5-4 with TRBJ2-2; D perhaps matches TRBD1 (6 bases). Deletions cut 0 bases from V and 4 bases from J, with 10 bases between. The CDR3 has 15 amino acids. Germline V gives CDR1 SGHNT, CDR2 YYREEE (reference sequence). This chain's CDR3 is CASSLGQEITGELFF. The CDR3 DNA reads as TGTGCCAGCAGCTTGGGACAGGAAATCACCGGGGAGCTGTTTTTT. Filled out from reference TRBV5-4 and TRBJ2-2, the complete variable domain reads ETGVTQSPTHLIKTRGQQVTLRCSSQSGHNTVSWYQQALGQGPQFIFQYYREEENGRGNFPPRFSGLQFPNYSSELNVNALELDDSALYLCASSLGQEITGELFFGEGSRLTVL.

V is TRBV7-9 and J is TRBJ2-4; D gene ambiguous. Trimming pared 3 bases from V and 1 base from J, leaving 10 bases between. Looked up from germline, CDR1 is SEHNR and CDR2 is FQNEAQ (reference sequence). The CDR3 sequence is 15 residues long. CDR3 in DNA: TGTGCCAGCAGCTTCCTCGACTCGGCCAAAAACATTCAGTACTTC. Translation: CASSFLDSAKNIQYF.

The CDR3 region is CASSGAISGGSYNEQFF. The CDR3 region has the DNA TGCGCCAGCAGCGGAGCTATTAGCGGTGGCTCCTACAATGAGCAGTTCTTC. The V call is TRBV5-1, the J call TRBJ2-1; TRBD2 might be the D (6 bases). Germline lookup yields CDR1 SGHRS and CDR2 YFSETQ. CDR3 length: 17 amino acids. Between the trimmed V and J ends, which lost 4 bases and 0 bases, there was a span of 17 bases.

The chain joins TRBV2 to TRBJ2-6; a weak D match, TRBD1 (7 bases). CDR3 size: 18 residues. V lost 3 bases and J 0 bases, leaving 15 bases between the germline ends. Per germline, CDR1 SNHLY and CDR2 FYNNEI. The DNA of the CDR3 is TGTGCCAGCAGTGATGGGGCAGGGGGGCTCTCTGGGGCCAACGTCCTGACTTTC. Amino acid sequence: CASSDGAGGLSGANVLTF.

The chain couples TRBV10-3 to TRBJ2-7; 10 bases are a match to TRBD1. Germline values: CDR1 ENHRY, CDR2 SYGVKD. J was trimmed by 8 bases and V by 6 bases; bases with no gene match: 13. This CDR3 is 15 amino acids long. The CDR3 is CAIRPGRTGGEQQYF. In DNA form, the CDR3 reads TGTGCCATCAGGCCGGGTCGGACAGGGGGTGAACAGCAGTACTTC.

V gene TRBV6-5 combines with J gene TRBJ1-2; 12 bases map to TRBD1. CDR3 size: 15 residues. V was pared by 5 bases and J by 4 bases, with 5 bases of the junction left unmatched. The V gene's germline CDR1 is MNHEY and CDR2 SVGAGI. The CDR3 coding sequence is TGTGCCAGCAGTCCCGGGACAGGGGGCGCCTATGGCTACACCTTC. It specifies CASSPGTGGAYGYTF.

This clone turned up a few times. The chain links TRBV7-2 to TRBJ2-2, with D maybe TRBD2 (5 bases). Germline values: CDR1 SGHTA, CDR2 FQGNSA. CDR3 size: 15 residues. V gave up 1 base and J gave up 4 bases, with 10 bases separating them. This CDR3 is CASSLVAAGTGELFF. In DNA, the CDR3 is TGTGCCAGCAGCTTAGTTGCTGCGGGCACCGGGGAGCTGTTTTTT.

The J gene is TRBJ2-7, the V gene TRBV11-2, with 9 bases identical to TRBD2. CDR1 is SGHAT and CDR2 is FQNNGV in the germline V gene. The CDR3 covers 13 residues. V was clipped by 5 bases and J by 6 bases; unmatched bases: 5. CDR3 coding DNA: TGTGCCAGCAGCGCCCGGCGGGAGGGCGAGCAGTACTTC. Protein: CASSARREGEQYF.

This chain links TRBV7-7 with TRBJ2-2; unclear D gene. Germline V CDR1 and CDR2: SSHAT, FNYEAQ (reference sequence). The CDR3 consists of 15 residues. Trimming shortened V by 1 base and J by 1 base, and 7 bases separated the two germline ends. The CDR3 sequence is CASSLGSGNTGELFF. The CDR3 region has the DNA TGTGCCAGCAGCTTAGGTTCAGGGAACACCGGGGAGCTGTTTTTT.

In its sample, this clone was seen a few times. J is TRBJ1-2 and V is TRBV28; 9 bases agree with TRBD1. Trimming removed 2 bases from V and 7 bases from J; junction bases left unmatched: 8. Germline loops: CDR1 MDHEN, CDR2 SYDVKM. CDR3 length: 15 amino acids. Written as DNA, the CDR3 is TGTGCCAGCAGTTTAGCGGGACAGGGTTACGGTGGCTACACCTTC. Translation gives CASSLAGQGYGGYTF.

This clone was recorded a few times. V and J are TRBV10-1 and TRBJ2-1; 7 nucleotides agree with TRBD2. With 2 bases clipped from V and 7 bases from J, the junction kept 8 bases outside the gene matches. The CDR3 has 15 amino acids. CDR1 is WNHNN, CDR2 SYGVQD, per germline (reference sequence). In DNA form, the CDR3 reads TGCGCCAGCAGTGAGAGGCGGGAGTGGATGAATGAGCAGTTCTTC. It translates to CASSERREWMNEQFF.

V is TRBV7-3 and J is TRBJ2-5, with D unclear. V shed 4 bases and J shed 5 bases, with 8 bases lying between them. Germline lookup yields CDR1 SGHTA and CDR2 FQGTGA. The CDR3 has 12 amino acids. The CDR3 region has the DNA TGTGCCAGCAGCTCTTACGGGGAGACCCAGTACTTC. This encodes CASSSYGETQYF.

The chain is built from TRBV21-1 and TRBJ2-7; the D call of TRBD2 is as the table states it, not checked on the DNA. TRBV21-1 is labeled a pseudogene. The CDR3 spans 13 residues. CDR3 protein: CASSKETVYEQYF. The CDR3 nucleotides read TGTGCCAGCAGCAAGGAGACTGTATACGAGCAGTACTTC.

V gene TRBV4-1 combines with J gene TRBJ2-1; the match to TRBD1 covers 9 bases. Germline V lookup: CDR1 MGHRA, CDR2 YSYEKL. The CDR3 sequence is 18 residues long. V shed 0 bases, J shed 1 base, and the junction held 7 bases outside the gene matches. CDR3 bases: TGCGCCAGCAGCCAAGATAGCGGACAGGGGCCATCCTACAATGAGCAGTTCTTC. Its protein is CASSQDSGQGPSYNEQFF.

The chain carries TRBV7-9 and TRBJ1-1; the D gene is possibly TRBD1 (6 bases). The CDR3 contains 15 residues. The V and J ends lost 1 base and 8 bases respectively, with 17 bases between them. Germline values: CDR1 SEHNR, CDR2 FQNEAQ (reference sequence). The CDR3 DNA sequence: TGTGCCAGCAGCTTAGACCAGGGGACGATGGGAGAAGCTTTCTTT. It translates to CASSLDQGTMGEAFF.